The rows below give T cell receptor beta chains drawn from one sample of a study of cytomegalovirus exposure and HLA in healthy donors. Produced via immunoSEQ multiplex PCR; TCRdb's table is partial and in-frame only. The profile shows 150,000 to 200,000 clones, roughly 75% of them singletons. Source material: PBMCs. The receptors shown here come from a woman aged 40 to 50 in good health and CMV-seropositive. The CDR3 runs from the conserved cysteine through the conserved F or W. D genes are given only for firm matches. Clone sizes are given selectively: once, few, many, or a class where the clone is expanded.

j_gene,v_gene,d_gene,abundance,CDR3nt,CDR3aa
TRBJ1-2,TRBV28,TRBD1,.,TGTGCCAGCAGTAGACTCACAGGGGGGAATGGCTACACCTTC,CASSRLTGGNGYTF
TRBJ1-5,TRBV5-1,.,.,TGCGCCAGCAGCTTGTCAGGTGGCAATCAGCCCCAGCATTTT,CASSLSGGNQPQHF
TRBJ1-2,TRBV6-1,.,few,TGTGCCAGCTCCTATCAGGGTAACTATGGCTACACCTTC,CASSYQGNYGYTF
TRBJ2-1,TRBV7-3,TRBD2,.,TGTGCCAGCAGCTTAAGCGGGAGCTCAAACAATGAGCAGTTCTTC,CASSLSGSSNNEQFF
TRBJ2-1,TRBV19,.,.,TGTGCCAGTAGTAAGGAGGGTTCTTTTGAGCAGTTCTTC,CASSKEGSFEQFF
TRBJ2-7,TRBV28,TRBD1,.,TGTGCCAGCAGTTCGGGACAGGACCTTTCGGGTGCGCAGTACTTC,CASSSGQDLSGAQYF
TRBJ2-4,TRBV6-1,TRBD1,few,TGTGCCAGCACCCAAGGACAGGGAAACATTCAGTACTTC,CASTQGQGNIQYF
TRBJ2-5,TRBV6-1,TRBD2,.,TGTGCCAGCAGGGCTAGCGGGAGGGCCCGGGAGACCCAGTACTTC,CASRASGRARETQYF
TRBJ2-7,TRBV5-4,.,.,TGTGCCAGCACCGCGACCTGGGCAACAGGCCCTGGCGAGCAGTACTTC,CASTATWATGPGEQYF
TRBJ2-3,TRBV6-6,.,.,TGTGCCAGCAGTTACTCTTCTTCTAGCACAGATACGCAGTATTTT,CASSYSSSSTDTQYF
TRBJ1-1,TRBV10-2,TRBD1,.,TGCGCCAGCGGGGGACAGCCGAACACTGAAGCTTTCTTT,CASGGQPNTEAFF
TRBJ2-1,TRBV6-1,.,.,TGTGCCAGTAATTACAACCTTCCAGGGAATTGGCAGTTCTTC,CASNYNLPGNWQFF
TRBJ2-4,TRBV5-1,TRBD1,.,TGCGCCAGCAGCTTGGACCGGGACAGGGGAAGTTACATTCAGTACTTC,CASSLDRDRGSYIQYF
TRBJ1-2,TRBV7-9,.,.,TGTGCCAGCAGCTTAGAATCAGGGGGCTACACCTTC,CASSLESGGYTF
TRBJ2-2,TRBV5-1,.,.,TGCGCCAGCAGCTTGGGGGGAGTGAACACCGGGGAGCTGTTTTTT,CASSLGGVNTGELFF
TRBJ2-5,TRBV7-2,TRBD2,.,TGTGCCAGCAGCTTAGCGCCCCGGAGGAGCGGGAGGATACAAGAGACCCAGTACTTC,CASSLAPRRSGRIQETQYF